This entry lists 22 T cell receptor beta chains sequenced from one sample in a study of blood T cell repertoires in COVID-19. The table came from immunoSEQ multiplex PCR; TCRdb's copy has only in-frame clones and leaves some out. The sample holds about 150,000 clones, 85% to 90% seen once. The material sequenced was peripheral blood. The receptor set was obtained from a woman aged 60 to 75 with active COVID-19.

The V call is TRBV18, the J call TRBJ1-6; TRBD1 matches 9 bases. Trimming at V came to 6 bases and at J to 6 bases, leaving 6 bases not matched to a gene. The CDR3 spans 15 residues. The germline V gene has CDR1 KGHSH and CDR2 LQKENI. Here the CDR3 reads CASSPEGQGNSPLHF. The CDR3 nucleotides are TGTGCCAGCTCCCCGGAGGGACAGGGTAATTCACCCCTCCACTTT.

The rearrangement joins TRBV30 to TRBJ1-2; 8 bases map to TRBD1. Per the germline V gene, CDR1 is GTSNPN and CDR2 is SVGIG (reference sequence). Trimming at V came to 1 base and at J to 2 bases, leaving 9 bases not matched to a gene. CDR3 length: 16 residues. The CDR3 reads CAWSGNRWTGNYGYTF. CDR3 DNA sequence: TGTGCCTGGAGTGGAAACCGGTGGACAGGGAACTATGGCTACACCTTC.

CDR3 sequence (DNA): TGTGCCAGCAGCGCCAATTCTGGGGCCAACGTCCTGACTTTC. Translated, it gives CASSANSGANVLTF. This chain uses TRBV9 with TRBJ2-6; D remains ambiguous. The CDR3 covers 14 residues. The germline gives CDR1 SGDLS, CDR2 YYNGEE. Trimming took 3 bases from V and 1 from J, leaving 5 bases between them.

The chain is built from TRBV4-3 and TRBJ2-1, with TRBD2 matching 11 bases. V trimming: 1 base; J trimming: 4 bases; junction bases outside the gene matches: 12. The CDR3 sequence is 19 residues long. Germline-derived CDR1 and CDR2 are LGHNA and YSLEER. CDR3 sequence: CASSQVSRERLAGYNEQFF. In nucleotides, the CDR3 is TGCGCCAGCAGCCAAGTTTCCAGGGAACGACTAGCGGGATACAATGAGCAGTTCTTC.

The rearrangement uses TRBV3-1 (or the pseudogene TRBV3-2) and TRBJ2-7; D gene uncertain. Trimming pared 4 bases from V and 4 bases from J, leaving 11 bases between. Germline lookup yields CDR1 LGHDT and CDR2 YNNKEL (reference sequence). The CDR3 totals 13 residues. In DNA, the CDR3 is TGTGCCAGCAGCCTAGGCGGATTTTACGAGCAGTACTTC. Protein: CASSLGGFYEQYF.

This clone was observed once. V is TRBV13 and J is TRBJ2-1, with a possible D match to TRBD2 (5 bases). This CDR3 region has 14 residues. Germline V gene sequence: CDR1 PRHDT, CDR2 FYEKMQ (reference sequence). Trimming left V 4 bases short and J 8 bases short, with 15 bases between. In nucleotides, the CDR3 is TGTGCCAGCAGCTCACGAGGGAGAAGGGATGAGCAGTTCTTC. It encodes CASSSRGRRDEQFF.

The rearrangement uses TRBV2 and TRBJ1-4, with D perhaps TRBD1 (5 bases). CDR1 and CDR2 from the germline V gene are SNHLY and FYNNEI. This CDR3 contains 14 residues. V lost 5 bases to trimming and J lost 3 bases, with 10 bases between them. CDR3 sequence (DNA): TGTGCCAGCAGTTGGGGGGGAGCTAATGAAAAACTGTTTTTT. Translated: CASSWGGANEKLFF.

The chain links TRBV5-1 to TRBJ2-2; D may be TRBD1 (5 bases). V lost 0 bases and J lost 3, with 6 bases in between. Germline CDR1 SGHRS, CDR2 YFSETQ. This CDR3 contains 14 residues. CDR3 in DNA: TGCGCCAGCAGCTTGGAGACAGACACCGGGGAGCTGTTTTTT. Translating it yields CASSLETDTGELFF.

The chain uses TRBV10-3 and TRBJ2-3, with unresolved D. Looked up from germline, CDR1 is ENHRY and CDR2 is SYGVKD. The CDR3 totals 14 residues. V was cut by 2 bases and J by 0 bases, with 6 bases left in between. For the CDR3, the DNA is TGTGCCATCAGTGAGGGCCGTAGCACAGATACGCAGTATTTT. Translating gives CAISEGRSTDTQYF.

As regards this clone: The final CDR3 position lacks the conserved phenylalanine or tryptophan, pointing to a likely read error. It is unclear where the CDR3 begins or ends on the DNA, so no DNA is shown, and the CDR3 is as TCRdb lists it. V usage is TRBV6-5 and J usage is TRBJ2-7; the DNA was not used to check the table's D call, TRBD2. The CDR3 length equals 13 residues, ends included. Per the germline V gene, CDR1 is MNHEY and CDR2 is SVGAGI. CDR3 residues: CASSPSGGRLESL.

The chain couples TRBV3-1 (or the pseudogene TRBV3-2) to TRBJ2-5; D not resolved. In germline, CDR1 is LGHDT, CDR2 YNNKEL (reference sequence). The CDR3 covers 16 residues. Trimming took off 0 bases at V and 7 bases at J, with 18 bases between the two ends. CDR3 sequence (DNA): TGTGCCAGCAGCCAAGATGTCCGGAATCCCGGCGGGACCCAGTACTTC. Its protein is CASSQDVRNPGGTQYF.

As concerns this clone: Other nucleotide sequences in the sample specify the same CDR3. The chain recombines TRBV7-2 with TRBJ2-2; D remains unclear. The V end was cut by 5 bases, the J end by 2 bases, with 3 bases between. Germline CDR1 reads SGHTA; CDR2 reads FQGNSA. This CDR3 contains 12 residues. The CDR3 here is CASSLNTGELFF. In DNA form, the CDR3 reads TGTGCCAGCAGCCTAAACACCGGGGAGCTGTTTTTT.

The chain is built from TRBV6-6 and TRBJ1-1; D is undetermined. Germline V gives CDR1 MNHNY, CDR2 SVGAGI (reference sequence). V lost 6 bases and J lost 1, with 9 bases in between. This CDR3 region has 13 residues. The DNA for the CDR3 is TGTGCCAGCAGACGTGGGAGGAACACTGAAGCTTTCTTT. Residues: CASRRGRNTEAFF.

This clone was observed once. The rearrangement uses TRBV6-5 and TRBJ2-2; TRBD1 matches 7 bases. Per germline, CDR1 MNHEY and CDR2 SVGAGI. V lost 0 bases and J lost 6; bases outside the gene matches: 1. The CDR3 runs 14 residues. CDR3 nucleotides: TGTGCCAGCAGTTACTCAGGGGGCCCCGGGGAGCTGTTTTTT. Amino acids: CASSYSGGPGELFF.

The chain uses TRBV7-8 and TRBJ2-5; TRBD1 agrees at 7 bases. The CDR3 is 13 residues long. CDR1 is SGHVS, CDR2 FQNEAQ, per germline. V lost 5 bases, J lost 2 bases, and 2 bases stayed unmatched. The chain's CDR3 is CASSRGQQETQYF. The CDR3 nucleotides read TGTGCCAGCAGCCGGGGACAGCAAGAGACCCAGTACTTC.

The chain uses TRBV28 and TRBJ1-5, with D unresolved. Germline V lookup: CDR1 MDHEN, CDR2 SYDVKM. Trimming took 6 bases from V and 0 from J, leaving 12 bases between them. There are 15 residues in the CDR3. The DNA for the CDR3 is TGTGCCAGCAGCTTTTACACCGATAGCAATCAGCCCCAGCATTTT. This gives the protein CASSFYTDSNQPQHF. Complete variable domain (other parts from reference TRBV28 and TRBJ1-5): DVKVTQSSRYLVKRTGEKVFLECVQDMDHENMFWYRQDPGLGLRLIYFSYDVKMKEKGDIPEGYSVSREKKERFSLILESASTNQTSMYLCASSFYTDSNQPQHFGDGTRLSIL.

The chain carries TRBV15 and TRBJ1-2; a weak D match, TRBD1 (6 bases). Germline V gene lookup returns CDR1 LNHNV and CDR2 YYDKDF (reference sequence). Between the trimmed V and J ends, which lost 4 bases and 5 bases, there was a span of 17 bases. There are 15 residues in the CDR3. CDR3 in amino acids: CATSTDSKFLYGYTF. DNA for the CDR3: TGTGCCACCAGCACGGACAGCAAGTTTTTGTATGGCTACACCTTC. The full variable domain, its missing parts supplied by reference TRBV15 and TRBJ1-2, is DAMVIQNPRYQVTQFGKPVTLSCSQTLNHNVMYWYQQKSSQAPKLLFHYYDKDFNNEADTPDNFQSRRPNTSFCFLDIRSPGLGDTAMYLCATSTDSKFLYGYTFGSGTRLTVV.

The V call is TRBV19, the J call TRBJ1-1; 8 bases line up with TRBD1. V dropped 4 bases and J dropped 0; count of bases not matched to a gene: 10. Germline values: CDR1 LNHDA, CDR2 SQIVND (reference sequence). CDR3 length: 17 amino acids. The CDR3 region is CASSTRTGWDMNTEAFF. CDR3 coding DNA: TGTGCCAGTAGTACACGGACAGGGTGGGACATGAACACTGAAGCTTTCTTT.

The CDR3: CAISDPGTSGSYEQYF. The CDR3 DNA sequence: TGTGCCATCAGTGACCCGGGGACTAGCGGGAGCTACGAGCAGTACTTC. The chain employs TRBV10-3 and TRBJ2-7; 14 nucleotides match TRBD2. The germline V gene encodes CDR1 ENHRY and CDR2 SYGVKD. The CDR3 runs 16 residues. V lost 3 bases, J lost 3 bases, and 4 bases stayed unmatched.

The rearrangement joins TRBV18 to TRBJ2-1; the D is unclear. CDR1 and CDR2 from the germline V gene are KGHSH and LQKENI. This CDR3 contains 15 residues. Trimming shortened V by 1 base and J by 3 bases, and 10 bases separated the two germline ends. The CDR3 DNA is TGTGCCAGCTCACCACTAGTCGCCATCTACAATGAGCAGTTCTTC. Translated, it gives CASSPLVAIYNEQFF. Using reference TRBV18 and TRBJ2-1 for the parts outside the CDR3, the full variable domain is NAGVMQNPRHLVRRRGQEARLRCSPMKGHSHVYWYRQLPEEGLKFMVYLQKENIIDESGMPKERFSAEFPKEGPSILRIQQVVRGDSAAYFCASSPLVAIYNEQFFGPGTRLTVL.

The chain carries TRBV6-2 or TRBV6-3 and TRBJ2-7; the D is unclear. Looked up from germline, CDR1 is MNHEY and CDR2 is SVGEGT. The V gene lost 2 bases and the J gene lost 7 bases, with 6 bases spanning the gap. This CDR3 is built from 11 residues. The CDR3 nucleotides read TGTGCCAGCAGTTACCGCAGGGAGCAGTACTTC. Translating it yields CASSYRREQYF.

This rearrangement joins TRBV5-1 to TRBJ2-3; TRBD2 agrees at 9 bases. The CDR3 sequence is 17 residues long. The V gene's germline CDR1 is SGHRS and CDR2 YFSETQ. Trimming at V came to 0 bases and at J to 3 bases, leaving 8 bases not matched to a gene. CDR3 nucleotide sequence: TGCGCCAGCAGCTTGGCGCCTAGCGGGAAAGGAACAGATACGCAGTATTTT. It codes for CASSLAPSGKGTDTQYF.